This T cell receptor beta chain was sequenced for a study of neurological immune-mediated disorders. This clonotype was observed many times. TCRdb itself ran the 5' RACE reads through MiXCR, one entry per CDR3 protein. This sample has about 41,000 distinct CDR3 sequences, with roughly 15% found just once. CDR1 and CDR2 (germline): SGHAT, FQNNGV. This CDR3 region has 15 residues. V lost 2 bases to trimming and J lost 4 bases, with 12 bases between them. This clonotype was obtained from an older woman with HTLV-1-associated myelopathy (HAM/TSP). The rearrangement uses TRBV11-2 and TRBJ1-5; D perhaps matches TRBD1 (5 bases). The specimen sequenced was CD4+ T cells from blood. Here the CDR3 reads CASSLSGVGNQPQHF. The CDR3 nucleotides read TGTGCCAGCAGCTTATCGGGGGTCGGAAATCAGCCCCAGCATTTT.